This T cell receptor (beta chain) came from a study of control samples from healthy donors and cancer patients. V trimming: 6 bases; J trimming: 2 bases; junction bases outside the gene matches: 5. The CDR3 is made up of 14 amino acids. Germline V lookup: CDR1 SGHRS, CDR2 YFSETQ. The method was immunoSEQ multiplex PCR; TCRdb's version includes in-frame clones alone and lacks a portion of them. The data hold 160,000 or so clones, with around 96% observed a single time. The source of this sequence is a woman in her 40s in good health. Material for sequencing was blood. This sequence joins TRBV5-1 and TRBJ2-5; TRBD2 agrees at 9 bases. CDR3 sequence: CASKALAGQETQYF. The CDR3 DNA sequence: TGCGCCAGCAAGGCCCTAGCGGGGCAAGAGACCCAGTACTTC. The variable domain in full, with the rest retrieved from reference TRBV5-1 and TRBJ2-5, is KAGVTQTPRYLIKTRGQQVTLSCSPISGHRSVSWYQQTPGQGLQFLFEYFSETQRNKGNFPGRFSGRQFSNSRSEMNVSTLELGDSALYLCASKALAGQETQYFGPGTRLLVL.